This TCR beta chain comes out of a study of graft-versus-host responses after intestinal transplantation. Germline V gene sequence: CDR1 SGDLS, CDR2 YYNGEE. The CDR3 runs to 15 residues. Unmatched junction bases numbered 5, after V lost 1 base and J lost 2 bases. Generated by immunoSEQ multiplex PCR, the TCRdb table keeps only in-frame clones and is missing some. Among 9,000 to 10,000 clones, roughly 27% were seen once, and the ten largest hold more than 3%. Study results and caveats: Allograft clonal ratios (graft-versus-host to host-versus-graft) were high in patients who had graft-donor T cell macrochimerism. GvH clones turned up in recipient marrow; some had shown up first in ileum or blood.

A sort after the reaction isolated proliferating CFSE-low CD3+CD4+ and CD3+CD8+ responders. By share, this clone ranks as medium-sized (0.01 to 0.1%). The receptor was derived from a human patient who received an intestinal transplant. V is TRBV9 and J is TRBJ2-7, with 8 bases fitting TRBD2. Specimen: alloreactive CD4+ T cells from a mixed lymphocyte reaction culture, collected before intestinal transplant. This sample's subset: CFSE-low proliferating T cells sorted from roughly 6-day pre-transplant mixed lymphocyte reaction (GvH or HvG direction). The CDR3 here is CASSVTAGGAYEQYF. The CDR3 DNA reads TGTGCCAGCAGCGTAACTGCGGGGGGAGCCTACGAGCAGTACTTC.